The clone carrying this T cell receptor (beta chain) was seen once. Its antigen is unknown. These data originate in a study of post-analysis software for immune sequencing data. Overall study context: Included among the disease courses, which were recorded for the cohort, were relapsing-remitting, secondary progressive and progressive-relapsing multiple sclerosis.

Regarding the study as a whole: Samples from one preparation batch, clustered by F measure, grouped strongly together. Patients showed TRBV5-6, TRBV5-1 and TRBV20-1 among roughly five TRBV segments more frequent than in controls. Normalized Chao1 diversity in multiple sclerosis patients fell significantly below that of controls.

V was clipped by 2 bases and J by 4 bases, with 9 bases between them. The CDR3 totals 14 residues. Germline-derived CDR1 and CDR2 are SGHTA and FQGNSA. Included in the TCR beta cDNA libraries were unique molecular identifiers. Around 500,000 cDNA molecules came from about 1 to 10 million T cells. Each CDR3 protein is one row after TCRdb ran MiXCR on the PCR reads. The table lists hundreds of thousands of distinct CDR3 sequences, 55% to 60% of them singletons. The chain combines TRBV7-2 with TRBJ2-1; D is unresolved. The receptor's source is a girl aged 2 to 9 with multiple sclerosis. The sequenced material came from blood. CDR3 in DNA: TGTGCCAGCAGCTTACCGTCTTGGTACAATGAGCAGTTCTTC. It yields the protein CASSLPSWYNEQFF.